The clone carrying this T cell receptor beta chain appeared a few times. The sample belongs to a study of blood T cell repertoires in COVID-19. About the study: Samples taken during acute and convalescent COVID-19 were collected in the United States, Italy and Spain. Sample material is recorded as cDNA or gDNA derived from T cells, B-cell-depleted T cells, or PBMCs.

There are 13 residues in the CDR3. V was clipped by 0 bases and J by 13 bases, with 16 bases between them. Germline CDR1 and CDR2: SGHRS and YFSETQ. Original methodology: Estimation of nucleated cell counts relied on the amplification of reference gene primers. The method was immunoSEQ multiplex PCR; TCRdb's version includes in-frame clones alone and lacks a portion of them. V, J and clone size derive from that table, while D and trimming were established from the DNA sequence. The sample lists approximately 50,000 clones, 85% seen once, with roughly a tenth in the top ten. The chain carries TRBV5-1 and TRBJ1-1, with a possible D match to TRBD1 (5 bases). The sequencing input was peripheral blood. The sequence came from a human donor in a cohort sampled during active COVID-19. The DNA of the CDR3 is TGCGCCAGCAGCTTGGAAGCGACAGCCATCGGTTTCTTT. It yields the protein CASSLEATAIGFF.